The 18 T cell receptor beta chains below were found in one sample sequenced in a study of blood T cell repertoires in COVID-19 (dated by TCRdb to 2019 to 2021). Library method: the immunoSEQ multiplex PCR assay. TCRdb limited this immuneACCESS table to in-frame rearrangements with V and J called. A share of clones is missing; checked studies link under half to unresolved V genes, and the rest is unexplained. This sample holds around 390,000 clones; around nine tenths were observed only once. The ten largest clones represent approximately 9.3% of the sample. What was sequenced was PBMCs or T cells enriched from blood (not recorded which). The source is a woman between 50 and 59 years old who had recovered from COVID-19.

The CDR3 region has the DNA TGCGCCAGCAGCCAAGGACTAGCGGGGGACAATGAGCAGTTCTTC. Translated: CASSQGLAGDNEQFF. The gene calls are TRBV5-1 and TRBJ2-1, with 13 nucleotides matching TRBD2. Germline-derived CDR1 and CDR2 are SGHRS and YFSETQ. V lost 4 bases to trimming and J lost 5 bases; unmatched junction nucleotides: 3. This CDR3 spans 15 amino acids.

The chain is built from TRBV28 and TRBJ2-1; 7 positions agree with TRBD2. Germline CDR1 and CDR2: MDHEN and SYDVKM. The CDR3 length is 16 residues. The trim removed 4 bases at V and 3 bases at J, leaving 9 bases unmatched. This CDR3 is CASSSPQAGSYNEQFF. The CDR3 region has the DNA TGTGCCAGCAGTTCCCCCCAAGCGGGGAGCTACAATGAGCAGTTCTTC.

The chain employs TRBV9 and TRBJ2-2; the match to TRBD1 covers 7 bases. CDR1 and CDR2 (germline): SGDLS, YYNGEE. CDR3 length equals 16 residues. Unmatched junction bases numbered 3, after V lost 1 base and J lost 0 bases. CDR3: CASSVLGQANTGELFF. CDR3 nucleotides: TGTGCCAGCAGCGTACTAGGACAGGCGAACACCGGGGAGCTGTTTTTT.

The V and J genes are TRBV28 and TRBJ2-6, with D perhaps TRBD2 (6 bases). Trimming took 4 bases from V and 0 from J, leaving 10 bases between them. The germline gives CDR1 MDHEN, CDR2 SYDVKM. The CDR3 spans 16 residues. The CDR3 sequence is CASSWGLNSGANVLTF. As DNA, the CDR3 is TGTGCCAGCAGTTGGGGACTGAACTCTGGGGCCAACGTCCTGACTTTC.

This clone was detected only a few times. The chain uses TRBV4-2 and TRBJ2-1; TRBD2 aligns across 7 bases. V shed 0 bases and J 2 bases; nucleotides not matched to a gene: 1. There are 15 residues in the CDR3. CDR1 and CDR2 from the germline V gene are LGHNA and YNFKEQ. The CDR3 DNA is TGTGCCAGCAGCCAAGAAGCGGGGACCTACAATGAGCAGTTCTTC. Translation gives CASSQEAGTYNEQFF.

The chain carries TRBV3-1 (or the pseudogene TRBV3-2) and TRBJ1-1, with 8 positions matching TRBD1. Germline V lookup: CDR1 LGHDT, CDR2 YNNKEL (reference sequence). The CDR3 totals 14 residues. After removal of 6 bases from V and 4 bases from J, the junction contained 7 bases not matched to a gene. CDR3 sequence (DNA): TGTGCCAGCAGGTACGGACAGGGCAGCACTGAAGCTTTCTTT. Translation: CASRYGQGSTEAFF.

The chain has TRBV14 and TRBJ2-7, with a possible D match to TRBD1 (5 bases). CDR3 length: 14 residues. With 1 base removed from V and 3 bases from J, the gap between germline ends came to 10 bases. Germline V gene data show CDR1 as SGHDN and CDR2 as FVKESK. The CDR3 loop reads CASSQGGRDYEQYF. CDR3 sequence (DNA): TGTGCCAGCAGCCAAGGAGGCAGGGACTACGAGCAGTACTTC. Drawing the rest from reference TRBV14 and TRBJ2-7, the complete variable domain is EAGVTQFPSHSVIEKGQTVTLRCDPISGHDNLYWYRRVMGKEIKFLLHFVKESKQDESGMPNNRFLAERTGGTYSTLKVQPAELEDSGVYFCASSQGGRDYEQYFGPGTRLTVT.

The rearrangement joins TRBV28 to TRBJ2-7; D remains unclear. Germline values: CDR1 MDHEN, CDR2 SYDVKM. The V end lost 9 bases, the J end lost 0 bases, and 15 bases lay between the germline ends. This CDR3 is 14 amino acids long. The CDR3 DNA is TGTGCCAGTGTCGACGGCCCTAGCTCCTACGAGCAGTACTTC. It codes for CASVDGPSSYEQYF. The entire variable domain, with the rest obtained from reference TRBV28 and TRBJ2-7, is as follows: DVKVTQSSRYLVKRTGEKVFLECVQDMDHENMFWYRQDPGLGLRLIYFSYDVKMKEKGDIPEGYSVSREKKERFSLILESASTNQTSMYLCASVDGPSSYEQYFGPGTRLTVT.

The gene calls are TRBV11-2 and TRBJ2-2; TRBD1 aligns across 10 bases. CDR3 length: 15 amino acids. The V gene's germline CDR1 is SGHAT and CDR2 FQNNGV. V lost 7 bases and J lost 4; bases outside the gene matches: 6. The CDR3 protein is CASIRTGGGTGELFF. In DNA, the CDR3 is TGTGCCAGCATCCGGACAGGGGGAGGCACCGGGGAGCTGTTTTTT.

The chain carries TRBV13 and TRBJ2-7; no reliable D call. CDR3 size: 13 residues. Germline V lookup: CDR1 PRHDT, CDR2 FYEKMQ (reference sequence). Trimming took 0 bases from V and 4 from J, leaving 7 bases between them. As DNA, the CDR3 is TGTGCCAGCAGCTTAGGAGGCGGATACGAGCAGTACTTC. It is translated as CASSLGGGYEQYF.

The V call is TRBV4-1, the J call TRBJ2-7, with 14 bases fitting TRBD2. The J segment lost 2 bases and the V segment lost 3 bases, leaving 3 bases of the junction unmatched. The germline V gene encodes CDR1 MGHRA and CDR2 YSYEKL. The CDR3 contains 16 residues. CDR3 sequence: CASSQGLAGDPYEQYF. Written as DNA, the CDR3 is TGCGCCAGCAGCCAGGGACTAGCGGGGGACCCCTACGAGCAGTACTTC.

In this sample, this clone turned up a few times. The V call is TRBV5-1, the J call TRBJ1-4, with 8 bases that match TRBD1. The CDR3 is 15 residues long. J gave up 5 bases and V 4 bases, and 7 bases lay outside the gene matches. The germline gives CDR1 SGHRS, CDR2 YFSETQ. Here the CDR3 DNA reads TGCGCCAGCAGCGTGAACAGGGGGGGAAATGAAAAACTGTTTTTT. Its translation is CASSVNRGGNEKLFF.

The chain couples TRBV5-1 to TRBJ1-2, with a possible D match to TRBD1 (5 bases). V was trimmed by 0 bases and J by 3 bases, leaving 12 bases between them. Looked up from germline, CDR1 is SGHRS and CDR2 is YFSETQ. This CDR3 comprises 15 residues. DNA of the CDR3: TGCGCCAGCAGCTTGGATCTGGGGCGCGACTATGGCTACACCTTC. Amino acids: CASSLDLGRDYGYTF. Variable domain in full (rest from reference TRBV5-1 and TRBJ1-2): KAGVTQTPRYLIKTRGQQVTLSCSPISGHRSVSWYQQTPGQGLQFLFEYFSETQRNKGNFPGRFSGRQFSNSRSEMNVSTLELGDSALYLCASSLDLGRDYGYTFGSGTRLTVV.

There are a few counts of this clone. The chain recombines TRBV5-1 with TRBJ2-5; maybe TRBD2 (5 bases). V gave up 2 bases and J gave up 5 bases, with 16 bases separating them. This CDR3 contains 15 residues. Germline lookup yields CDR1 SGHRS and CDR2 YFSETQ. The CDR3 here is CASSFGSGIKETQYF. In DNA, the CDR3 is TGCGCCAGCAGCTTCGGTTCCGGGATCAAGGAGACCCAGTACTTC.

The chain links TRBV6-5 to TRBJ2-1, with 12 nucleotides matching TRBD2. Germline CDR1 reads MNHEY; CDR2 reads SVGAGI. V shed 7 bases and J 9 bases; nucleotides not matched to a gene: 7. The CDR3 is 14 amino acids. CDR3 sequence (DNA): TGTGCCAGCACCTGGACTAGCGGGGTAGGTGAGCAGTTCTTC. As protein: CASTWTSGVGEQFF.

The rearrangement links TRBV2 to TRBJ2-3; 7 nucleotides align to TRBD1. Germline lookup yields CDR1 SNHLY and CDR2 FYNNEI. V trimming: 4 bases; J trimming: 2 bases; junction bases outside the gene matches: 6. This CDR3 spans 15 amino acids. The CDR3 DNA follows: TGTGCCAGCAGTGCAACAGGGGTCCCCACAGATACGCAGTATTTT. Translation: CASSATGVPTDTQYF.

This rearrangement joins TRBV19 to TRBJ2-7; 7 bases match TRBD1. With V trimmed by 3 bases and J by 4 bases, 15 bases remained unmatched. This CDR3 has 17 amino acids. Germline V gene lookup returns CDR1 LNHDA and CDR2 SQIVND (reference sequence). The CDR3 protein is CASSILTAGTETYEQYF. The DNA for the CDR3 is TGTGCCAGTAGTATCCTTACGGCCGGGACAGAGACTTACGAGCAGTACTTC.

The rearrangement uses TRBV11-2 and TRBJ2-7; tentative D call: TRBD1 (6 bases). Trimming shortened V by 3 bases and J by 5 bases, and 11 bases separated the two germline ends. There are 13 residues in the CDR3. CDR1 and CDR2 (germline): SGHAT, FQNNGV. CDR3 in DNA: TGTGCCAGCAGCTTTACAGGGTTGAACGAGCAGTACTTC. Its protein product is CASSFTGLNEQYF. Full variable domain (outside the CDR3, taken from reference TRBV11-2 and TRBJ2-7): EAGVAQSPRYKIIEKRQSVAFWCNPISGHATLYWYQQILGQGPKLLIQFQNNGVVDDSQLPKDRFSAERLKGVDSTLKIQPAKLEDSAVYLCASSFTGLNEQYFGPGTRLTVT.